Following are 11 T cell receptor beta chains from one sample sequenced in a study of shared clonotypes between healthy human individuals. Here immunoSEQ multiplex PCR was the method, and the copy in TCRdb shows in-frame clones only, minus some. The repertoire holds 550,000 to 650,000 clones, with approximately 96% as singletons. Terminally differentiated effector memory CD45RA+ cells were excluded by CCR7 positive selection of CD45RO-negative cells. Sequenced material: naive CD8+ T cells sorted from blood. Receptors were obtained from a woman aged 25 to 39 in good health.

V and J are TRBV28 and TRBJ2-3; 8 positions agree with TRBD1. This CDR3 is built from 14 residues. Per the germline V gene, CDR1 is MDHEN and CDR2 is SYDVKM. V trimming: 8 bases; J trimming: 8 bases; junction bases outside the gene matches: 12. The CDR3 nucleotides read TGTGCCAGCCTAAGACAGGGGAGGCACGGTACGCAGTATTTT. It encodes CASLRQGRHGTQYF.

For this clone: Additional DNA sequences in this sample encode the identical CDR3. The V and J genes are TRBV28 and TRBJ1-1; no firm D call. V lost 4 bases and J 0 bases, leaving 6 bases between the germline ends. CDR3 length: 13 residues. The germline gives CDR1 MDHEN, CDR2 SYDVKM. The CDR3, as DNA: TGTGCCAGCAGTTGGGGATTGAACACTGAAGCTTTCTTT. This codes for CASSWGLNTEAFF. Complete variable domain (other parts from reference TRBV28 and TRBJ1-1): DVKVTQSSRYLVKRTGEKVFLECVQDMDHENMFWYRQDPGLGLRLIYFSYDVKMKEKGDIPEGYSVSREKKERFSLILESASTNQTSMYLCASSWGLNTEAFFGQGTRLTVV.

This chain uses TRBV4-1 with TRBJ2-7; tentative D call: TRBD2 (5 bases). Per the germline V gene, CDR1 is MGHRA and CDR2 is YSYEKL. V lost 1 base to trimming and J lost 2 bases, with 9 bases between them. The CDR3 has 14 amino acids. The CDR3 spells CASSQGRVAYEQYF. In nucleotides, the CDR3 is TGCGCCAGCAGCCAAGGGCGGGTCGCCTACGAGCAGTACTTC.

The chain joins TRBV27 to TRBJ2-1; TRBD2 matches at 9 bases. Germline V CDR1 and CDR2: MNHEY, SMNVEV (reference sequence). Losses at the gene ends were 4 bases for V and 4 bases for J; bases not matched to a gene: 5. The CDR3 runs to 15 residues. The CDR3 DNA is TGTGCCAGCAGTTGGAATAGCGGGAGTTACAATGAGCAGTTCTTC. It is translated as CASSWNSGSYNEQFF.

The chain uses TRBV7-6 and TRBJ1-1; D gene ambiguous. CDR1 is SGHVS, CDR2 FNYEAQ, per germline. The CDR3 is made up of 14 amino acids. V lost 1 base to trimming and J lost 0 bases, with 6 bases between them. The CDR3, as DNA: TGTGCCAGCAGCTTAGGAGGGCTGAACACTGAAGCTTTCTTT. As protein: CASSLGGLNTEAFF.

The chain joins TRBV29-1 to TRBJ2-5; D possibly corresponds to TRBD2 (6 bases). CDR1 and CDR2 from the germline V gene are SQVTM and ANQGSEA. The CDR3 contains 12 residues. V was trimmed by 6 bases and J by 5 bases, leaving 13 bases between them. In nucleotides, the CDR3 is TGCAGCGTGGCGGTCAGCGGGGAGACCCAGTACTTC. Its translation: CSVAVSGETQYF.

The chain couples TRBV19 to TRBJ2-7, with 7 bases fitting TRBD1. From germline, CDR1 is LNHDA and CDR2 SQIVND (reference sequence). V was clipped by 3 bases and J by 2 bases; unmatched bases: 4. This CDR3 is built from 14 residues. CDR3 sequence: CASSIWDRAYEQYF. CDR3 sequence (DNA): TGTGCCAGTAGTATCTGGGACAGAGCCTACGAGCAGTACTTC. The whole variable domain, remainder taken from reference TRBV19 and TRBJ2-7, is DGGITQSPKYLFRKEGQNVTLSCEQNLNHDAMYWYRQDPGQGLRLIYYSQIVNDFQKGDIAEGYSVSREKKESFPLTVTSAQKNPTAFYLCASSIWDRAYEQYFGPGTRLTVT.

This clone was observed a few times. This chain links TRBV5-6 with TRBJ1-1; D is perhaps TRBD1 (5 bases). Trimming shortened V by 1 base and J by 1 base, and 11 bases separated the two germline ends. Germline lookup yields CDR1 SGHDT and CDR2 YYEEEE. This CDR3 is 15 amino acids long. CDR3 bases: TGTGCCAGCAGCTTGTTGACAAGGGGGAACACTGAAGCTTTCTTT. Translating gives CASSLLTRGNTEAFF.

The CDR3 DNA sequence: TGTGCCAGCAGCCCCACAGGGACATATGGCTACACCTTC. As protein: CASSPTGTYGYTF. This chain links TRBV5-6 with TRBJ1-2, with D tentatively TRBD1 (6 bases). The V end lost 4 bases, the J end lost 5 bases, and 12 bases lay between the germline ends. CDR3 length: 13 residues. The V gene's germline CDR1 is SGHDT and CDR2 YYEEEE.

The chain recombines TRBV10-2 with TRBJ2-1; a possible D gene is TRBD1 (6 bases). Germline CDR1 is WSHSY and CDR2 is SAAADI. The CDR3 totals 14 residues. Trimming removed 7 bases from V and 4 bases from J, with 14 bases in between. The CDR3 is CASIADSLYNEQFF. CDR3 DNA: TGCGCCAGCATTGCGGACAGCCTATACAATGAGCAGTTCTTC.

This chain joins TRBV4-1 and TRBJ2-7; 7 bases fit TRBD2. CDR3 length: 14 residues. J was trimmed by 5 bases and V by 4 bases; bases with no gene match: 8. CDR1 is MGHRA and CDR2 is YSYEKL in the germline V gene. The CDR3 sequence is CASSPGLGFHEQYF. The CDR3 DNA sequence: TGCGCCAGCAGCCCAGGACTAGGTTTCCACGAGCAGTACTTC.